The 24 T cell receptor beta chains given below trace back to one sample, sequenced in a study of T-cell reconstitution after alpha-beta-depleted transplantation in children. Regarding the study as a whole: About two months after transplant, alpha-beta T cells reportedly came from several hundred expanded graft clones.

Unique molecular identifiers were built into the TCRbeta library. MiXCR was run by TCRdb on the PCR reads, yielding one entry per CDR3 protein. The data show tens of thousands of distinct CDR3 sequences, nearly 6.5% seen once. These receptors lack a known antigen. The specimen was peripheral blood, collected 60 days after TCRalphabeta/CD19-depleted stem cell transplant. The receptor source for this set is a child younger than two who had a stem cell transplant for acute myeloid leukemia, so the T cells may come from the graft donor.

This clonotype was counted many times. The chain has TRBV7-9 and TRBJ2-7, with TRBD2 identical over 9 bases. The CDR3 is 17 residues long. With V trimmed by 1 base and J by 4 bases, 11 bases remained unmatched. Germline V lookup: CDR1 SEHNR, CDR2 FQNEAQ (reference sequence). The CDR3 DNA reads TGTGCCAGCAGCTTAGTCTTGGGGACTAGCACGCATTACGAGCAGTACTTC. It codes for CASSLVLGTSTHYEQYF.

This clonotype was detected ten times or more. CDR3 DNA: TGTGCCAGCAGCGCGGGCCAGGTTGGGACCCTCGAGCAGTACTTC. Its protein is CASSAGQVGTLEQYF. The rearrangement links TRBV11-2 to TRBJ2-7; D assignment may be TRBD1 or TRBD2 (5 bases each). Germline CDR1 reads SGHAT; CDR2 reads FQNNGV. Trimming removed 5 bases at V and 6 bases at J, with 20 bases between. The CDR3 has 15 amino acids.

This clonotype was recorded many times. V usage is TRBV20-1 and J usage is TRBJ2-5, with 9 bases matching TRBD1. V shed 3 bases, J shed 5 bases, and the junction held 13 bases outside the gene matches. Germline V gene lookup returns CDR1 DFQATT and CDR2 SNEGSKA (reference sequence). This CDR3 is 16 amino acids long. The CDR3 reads CSARNNLQGARETQYF. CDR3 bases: TGCAGTGCTAGGAACAATCTACAGGGGGCGCGGGAGACCCAGTACTTC.

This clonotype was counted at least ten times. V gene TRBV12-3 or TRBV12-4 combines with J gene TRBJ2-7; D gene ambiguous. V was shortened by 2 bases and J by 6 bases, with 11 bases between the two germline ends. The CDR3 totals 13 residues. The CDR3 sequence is CASSLYEVGEQYF. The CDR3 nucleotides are TGTGCCAGCAGTTTATATGAGGTGGGCGAGCAGTACTTC.

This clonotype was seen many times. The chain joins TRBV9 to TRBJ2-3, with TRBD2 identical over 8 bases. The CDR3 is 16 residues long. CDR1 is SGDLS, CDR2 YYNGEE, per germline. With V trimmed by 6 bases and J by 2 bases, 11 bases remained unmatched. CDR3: CASTRGAGGFTDTQYF. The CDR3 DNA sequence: TGTGCCAGCACCCGGGGGGCGGGGGGCTTCACAGATACGCAGTATTTT.

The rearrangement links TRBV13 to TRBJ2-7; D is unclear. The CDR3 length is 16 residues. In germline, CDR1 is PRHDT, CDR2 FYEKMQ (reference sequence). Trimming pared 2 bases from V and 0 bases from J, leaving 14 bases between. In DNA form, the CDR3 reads TGTGCCAGCAGCTTAATCGGGCGGCATTACTCCTACGAGCAGTACTTC. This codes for CASSLIGRHYSYEQYF.

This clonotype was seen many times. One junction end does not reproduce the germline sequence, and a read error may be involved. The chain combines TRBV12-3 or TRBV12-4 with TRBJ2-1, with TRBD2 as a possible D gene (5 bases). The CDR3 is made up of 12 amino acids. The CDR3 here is CASSRDYHEQFF. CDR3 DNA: TGTGCCAGCAGCCGTGACTACCATGAGCAGTTCTTC.

In DNA form, the CDR3 reads TGTGCCAGCAGCTTAGCGGATATCCTAGCGGGAGCCTACGAGCAGTACTTC. It codes for CASSLADILAGAYEQYF. J is TRBJ2-7 and V is TRBV7-2, with 10 bases lining up with TRBD2. The ends lost 0 bases at V and 2 bases at J; junction bases unmatched: 7. The CDR3 length is 17 residues. In germline, CDR1 is SGHTA, CDR2 FQGNSA.

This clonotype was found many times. As DNA, the CDR3 is TGTGCCAGCAGTGGGGCAGGGCGTACTGAAGCTTTCTTT. Translating gives CASSGAGRTEAFF. V gene TRBV27 combines with J gene TRBJ1-1; tentative D call: TRBD1 (5 bases). Germline values: CDR1 MNHEY, CDR2 SMNVEV (reference sequence). Trimming took 5 bases from V and 5 from J, leaving 12 bases between them. The CDR3 runs 13 residues.

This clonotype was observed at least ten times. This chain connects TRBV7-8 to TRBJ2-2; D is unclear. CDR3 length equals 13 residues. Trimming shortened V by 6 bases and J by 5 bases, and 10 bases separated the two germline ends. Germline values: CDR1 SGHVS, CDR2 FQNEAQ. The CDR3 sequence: CASSNEVTGELFF. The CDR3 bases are TGTGCCAGCAGTAACGAGGTGACCGGGGAGCTGTTTTTT.

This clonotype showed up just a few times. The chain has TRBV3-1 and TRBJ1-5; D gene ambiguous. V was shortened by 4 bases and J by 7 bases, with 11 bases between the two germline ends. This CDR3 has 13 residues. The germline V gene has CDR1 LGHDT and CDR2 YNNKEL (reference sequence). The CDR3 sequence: CASSPSGGQPQHF. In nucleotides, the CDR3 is TGTGCCAGCAGCCCTTCCGGCGGACAGCCCCAGCATTTT.

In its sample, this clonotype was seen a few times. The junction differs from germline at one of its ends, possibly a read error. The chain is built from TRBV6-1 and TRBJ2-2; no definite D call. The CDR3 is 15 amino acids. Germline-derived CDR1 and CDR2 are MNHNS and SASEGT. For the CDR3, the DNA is TGTGCCAGCCAGCGACTTGGCGAGACAACCGGAGAGCTGTTTTTT. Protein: CASQRLGETTGELFF.

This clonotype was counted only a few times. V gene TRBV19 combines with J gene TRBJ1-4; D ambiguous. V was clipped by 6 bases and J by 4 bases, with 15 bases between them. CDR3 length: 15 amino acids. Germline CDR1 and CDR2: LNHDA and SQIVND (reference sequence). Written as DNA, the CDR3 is TGTGCCAGTAGCAACAGACGACGACTTAATGAAAAACTGTTTTTT. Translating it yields CASSNRRRLNEKLFF.

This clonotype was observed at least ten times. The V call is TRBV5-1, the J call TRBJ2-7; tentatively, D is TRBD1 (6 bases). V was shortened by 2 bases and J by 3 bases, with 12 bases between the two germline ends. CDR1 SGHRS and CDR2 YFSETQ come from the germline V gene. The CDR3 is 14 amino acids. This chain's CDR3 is CASSFSRGFYEQYF. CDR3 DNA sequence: TGCGCCAGCAGCTTCAGCAGGGGATTCTACGAGCAGTACTTC.

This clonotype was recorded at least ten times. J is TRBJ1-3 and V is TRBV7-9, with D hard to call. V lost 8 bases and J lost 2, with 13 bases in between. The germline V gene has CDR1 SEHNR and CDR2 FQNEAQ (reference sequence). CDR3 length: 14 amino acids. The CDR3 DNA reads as TGTGCCAGCGGGCCAGGAGCCACTGGAAACACCATATATTTT. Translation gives CASGPGATGNTIYF.

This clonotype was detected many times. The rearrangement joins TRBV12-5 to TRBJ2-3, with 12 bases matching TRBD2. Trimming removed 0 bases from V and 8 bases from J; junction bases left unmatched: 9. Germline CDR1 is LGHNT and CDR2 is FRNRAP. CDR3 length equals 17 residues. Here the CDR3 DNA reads TGTGCTAGTGGTTTGGTACAGGCTAGCGGGAGGGTCGGTACGCAGTATTTT. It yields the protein CASGLVQASGRVGTQYF.

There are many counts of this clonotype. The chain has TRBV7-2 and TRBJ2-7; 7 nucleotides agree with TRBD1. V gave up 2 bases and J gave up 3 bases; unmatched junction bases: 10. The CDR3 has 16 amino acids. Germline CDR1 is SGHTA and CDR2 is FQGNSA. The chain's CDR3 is CASSLNGRDSRYEQYF. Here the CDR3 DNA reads TGTGCCAGCAGCTTAAACGGTCGGGACAGCCGCTACGAGCAGTACTTC.

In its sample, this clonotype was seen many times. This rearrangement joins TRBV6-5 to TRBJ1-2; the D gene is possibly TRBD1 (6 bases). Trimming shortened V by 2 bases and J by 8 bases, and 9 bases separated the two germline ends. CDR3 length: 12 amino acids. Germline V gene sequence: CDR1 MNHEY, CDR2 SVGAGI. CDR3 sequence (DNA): TGTGCCAGCAGTTACGGGGGCGAGGGCTACACCTTC. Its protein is CASSYGGEGYTF.

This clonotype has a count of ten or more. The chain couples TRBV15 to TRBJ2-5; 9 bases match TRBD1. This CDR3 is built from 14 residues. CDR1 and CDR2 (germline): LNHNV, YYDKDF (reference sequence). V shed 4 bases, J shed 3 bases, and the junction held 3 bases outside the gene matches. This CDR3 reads CATSTGQGEETQYF. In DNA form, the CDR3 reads TGTGCCACCAGCACGGGACAGGGAGAAGAGACCCAGTACTTC.

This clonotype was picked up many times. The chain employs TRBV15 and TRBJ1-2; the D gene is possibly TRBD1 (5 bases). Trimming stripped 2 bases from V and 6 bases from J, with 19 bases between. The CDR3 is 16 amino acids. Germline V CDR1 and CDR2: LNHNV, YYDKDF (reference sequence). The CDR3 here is CATSRFPGRREDGYTF. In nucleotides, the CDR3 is TGTGCCACCAGCAGATTTCCAGGGAGAAGAGAGGATGGCTACACCTTC. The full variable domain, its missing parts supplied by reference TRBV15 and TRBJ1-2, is DAMVIQNPRYQVTQFGKPVTLSCSQTLNHNVMYWYQQKSSQAPKLLFHYYDKDFNNEADTPDNFQSRRPNTSFCFLDIRSPGLGDTAMYLCATSRFPGRREDGYTFGSGTRLTVV.

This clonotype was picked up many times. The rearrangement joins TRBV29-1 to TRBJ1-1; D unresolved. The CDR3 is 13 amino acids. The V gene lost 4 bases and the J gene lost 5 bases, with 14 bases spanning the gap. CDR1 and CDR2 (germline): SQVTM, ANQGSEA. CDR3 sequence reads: CSVGRARRTEAFF. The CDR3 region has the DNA TGCAGCGTTGGCCGGGCAAGGAGGACTGAAGCTTTCTTT.

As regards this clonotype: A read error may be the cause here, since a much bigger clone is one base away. DNA for the CDR3: TGTGCCTGCAGCTCGGCGGCGGGGGATGGCTACACCTTC. Protein: CACSSAAGDGYTF. The chain recombines TRBV7-9 with TRBJ1-2; tentative D call: TRBD1 (5 bases). The CDR3 extends over 13 amino acids. Per germline, CDR1 SEHNR and CDR2 FQNEAQ (reference sequence).

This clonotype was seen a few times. CDR3: CASSPLQGNQPQHF. The DNA for the CDR3 is TGCGCCAGCAGCCCCCTTCAGGGAAATCAGCCCCAGCATTTT. The chain employs TRBV4-1 and TRBJ1-5, with D possibly matching TRBD1 (5 bases). The V end was cut by 4 bases, the J end by 4 bases, with 11 bases between. Germline V lookup: CDR1 MGHRA, CDR2 YSYEKL. This CDR3 comprises 14 residues.

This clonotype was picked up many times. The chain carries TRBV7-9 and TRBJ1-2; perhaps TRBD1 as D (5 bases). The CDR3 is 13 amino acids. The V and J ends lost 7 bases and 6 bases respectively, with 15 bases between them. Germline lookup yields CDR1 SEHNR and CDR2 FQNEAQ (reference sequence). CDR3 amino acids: CASTLVRGNGYTF. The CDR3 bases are TGTGCCAGCACCCTAGTTAGGGGCAATGGCTACACCTTC.